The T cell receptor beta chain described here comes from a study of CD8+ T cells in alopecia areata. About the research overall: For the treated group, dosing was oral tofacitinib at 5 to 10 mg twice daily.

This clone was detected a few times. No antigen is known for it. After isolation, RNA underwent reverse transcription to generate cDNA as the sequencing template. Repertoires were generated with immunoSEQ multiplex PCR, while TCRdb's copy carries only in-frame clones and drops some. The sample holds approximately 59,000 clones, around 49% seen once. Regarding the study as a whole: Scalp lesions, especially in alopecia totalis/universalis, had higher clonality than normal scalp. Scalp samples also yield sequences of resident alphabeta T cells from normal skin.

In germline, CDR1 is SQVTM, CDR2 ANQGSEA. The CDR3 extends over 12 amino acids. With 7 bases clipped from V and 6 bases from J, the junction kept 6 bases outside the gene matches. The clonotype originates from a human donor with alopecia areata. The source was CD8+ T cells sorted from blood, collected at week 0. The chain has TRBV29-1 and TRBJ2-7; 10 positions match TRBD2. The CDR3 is CSARLAGSEQYF. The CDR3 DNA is TGCAGCGCCAGACTAGCGGGCTCCGAGCAGTACTTC.